This passage covers 5 T cell receptor beta chains from one sample sequenced in a study of long-term antiretroviral therapy in people with HIV. Running of the v3.0 immunoSEQ assay took place at survey level. Assay: immunoSEQ multiplex PCR; the TCRdb copy retains only in-frame clones and omits some. The table shows some 28,000 clones, with 78% occurring only once. The specimen comprised unsorted PBMCs, sampled 1.5 years before starting antiretroviral therapy. The receptors were gathered from a man between 18 and 29 years old with HIV.

V is TRBV5-1 and J is TRBJ2-3; tentatively, D is TRBD2 (5 bases). The germline gives CDR1 SGHRS, CDR2 YFSETQ. This CDR3 contains 18 residues. V lost 1 base to trimming and J lost 1 base, with 19 bases between them. In DNA, the CDR3 is TGCGCCAGCAGCTTGAGCTCTACCCTAGCTGAGCGCACAGATACGCAGTATTTT. Its protein is CASSLSSTLAERTDTQYF.

The V call is TRBV5-1, the J call TRBJ1-4, with D maybe TRBD1 (5 bases). The germline V and J ends were trimmed by 0 bases and 0 bases, with 6 bases remaining between them. CDR1 and CDR2 (germline): SGHRS, YFSETQ. The CDR3 covers 15 residues. In DNA form, the CDR3 reads TGCGCCAGCAGCTTGGGGGGGGCAACTAATGAAAAACTGTTTTTT. Residues: CASSLGGATNEKLFF.

The rearrangement links TRBV5-3 to TRBJ2-3, with 8 bases aligning to TRBD2. TRBV5-3 is reported as an ORF; its role is uncertain. This CDR3 has 17 amino acids. The V segment lost 0 bases and the J segment 1 base; nucleotides outside the gene matches: 7. In nucleotides, the CDR3 is TGTGCCAGAAGCTTGGGTTTAGCACTAGCGGGCACAGATACGCAGTATTTT. Translating gives CARSLGLALAGTDTQYF.

The chain has TRBV4-1 and TRBJ1-2, with TRBD1 as a possible D gene (6 bases). V was shortened by 0 bases and J by 5 bases, with 10 bases between the two germline ends. CDR3 length equals 14 residues. Per germline, CDR1 MGHRA and CDR2 YSYEKL. The CDR3 is CASSQDRGGYGYTF. Written as DNA, the CDR3 is TGCGCCAGCAGCCAAGATAGAGGGGGATATGGCTACACCTTC.

This clone has only one observation. The V gene is TRBV9, the J gene TRBJ2-7; D might be TRBD1 or TRBD2, each matching 6 bases. Germline values: CDR1 SGDLS, CDR2 YYNGEE. Trimming shortened V by 0 bases and J by 6 bases, and 22 bases separated the two germline ends. The CDR3 is made up of 17 amino acids. CDR3 DNA sequence: TGTGCCAGCAGCGTAGGAGGGGGAGACTGGACTATTCGCGAGCAGTACTTC. Amino acids: CASSVGGGDWTIREQYF.